This entry describes one T cell receptor beta chain. Antigen specificity is unknown. The sample is drawn from a study of chemoradiotherapy in HPV16-positive cancers. On the study more broadly: Candidate HPV-specific clones and shared TCR motifs came from a couple of HPV16-positive patients. Whole-study results and caveats: Non-HPV-specific T cells did not expand in tumors during treatment, whereas candidate HPV-specific clones and E7-related motifs did. Better recurrence-free survival went with HPV-responsive T-cell expansion in HPV16-positive patients. Functional assays defining HPV-specific T cells used only a couple of HPV16-positive patients.

CDR1 is LNHNV and CDR2 is YYDKDF in the germline V gene (reference sequence). Trimming took 1 base from V and 2 from J; bases not matched to a gene: 8. CDR3 length equals 18 residues. Data came from immunoSEQ multiplex PCR; TCRdb stores just in-frame clones and leaves some out. This sample carries approximately 920 clones, 75% to 90% of them seen once, and the ten largest clones take roughly 2.9%. The source is a human donor with HPV-associated anogenital cancer. The rearrangement joins TRBV15 to TRBJ2-3; TRBD2 aligns across 11 bases. The source material was tumor tissue, sampled from a patient who underwent chemoradiotherapy. In DNA form, the CDR3 reads TGTGCCACCAGCAGAGCCCATTTAGCGGGGGGGAACACAGATACGCAGTATTTT. This gives the protein CATSRAHLAGGNTDTQYF.